This T cell receptor (beta chain) was sequenced during a study of blood T cell repertoires in COVID-19. Study in general: Both acute and convalescent COVID-19 samples were obtained from the United States, Italy and Spain.

Germline V CDR1 and CDR2: SEHNR, FQNEAQ (reference sequence). The V segment lost 3 bases and the J segment 7 bases; nucleotides outside the gene matches: 14. The CDR3 has 16 residues. Source study methods: Reference gene primer amplification in the assay estimated nucleated cell counts. Libraries were prepared by immunoSEQ multiplex PCR; TCRdb keeps only in-frame clonotypes and omits some of them. V, J and clone size are taken as reported in that table, and D and trimming were inferred from the DNA itself. The sample consists of approximately 250,000 clones, 75% to 90% of them appearing once. The J gene is TRBJ1-2, the V gene TRBV7-9; 7 nucleotides agree with TRBD1. Sequencing was done on a sample of peripheral blood. This sequence was found in a man aged 25-45 years with active or convalescent COVID-19. The CDR3 sequence: CASSLSKYRGSSGYTF. CDR3 nucleotide sequence: TGTGCCAGCAGCTTGAGCAAGTACAGGGGTTCCTCTGGCTACACCTTC.